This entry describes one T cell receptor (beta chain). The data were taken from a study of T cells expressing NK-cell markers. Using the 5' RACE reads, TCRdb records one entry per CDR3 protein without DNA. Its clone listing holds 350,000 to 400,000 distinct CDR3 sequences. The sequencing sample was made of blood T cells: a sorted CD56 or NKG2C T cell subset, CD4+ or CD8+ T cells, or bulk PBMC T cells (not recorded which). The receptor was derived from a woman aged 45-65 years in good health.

The CDR3: CASSYSRGPPRNEQFF. The chain uses TRBV6-5 and TRBJ2-1; TCRdb's D call of TRBD1 is untestable without DNA. From germline, CDR1 is MNHEY and CDR2 SVGAGI. The CDR3 contains 16 residues.